Reported below is one T cell receptor beta chain. The table came from immunoSEQ multiplex PCR; TCRdb's copy has only in-frame clones and leaves some out. The data hold about 75,000 clones, with 83% observed a single time. The source of the sample is a study of CD4 T cell repertoires in COVID-19. Germline V lookup: CDR1 SGHNT, CDR2 YYREEE (reference sequence). The ends were cut back, 4 bases at V and 2 bases at J, with 16 bases in the middle. This CDR3 contains 17 residues. This clonotype was sampled from a human donor who had COVID-19. The chain has TRBV5-4 and TRBJ2-6, with D maybe TRBD1 (5 bases). Material: CD4+ T cells from peripheral blood, obtained after recovery from COVID-19. The CDR3 reads CASSLLGVGAGANVLTF. CDR3 DNA: TGTGCCAGCAGCCTTTTGGGCGTAGGGGCTGGGGCCAACGTCCTGACTTTC.